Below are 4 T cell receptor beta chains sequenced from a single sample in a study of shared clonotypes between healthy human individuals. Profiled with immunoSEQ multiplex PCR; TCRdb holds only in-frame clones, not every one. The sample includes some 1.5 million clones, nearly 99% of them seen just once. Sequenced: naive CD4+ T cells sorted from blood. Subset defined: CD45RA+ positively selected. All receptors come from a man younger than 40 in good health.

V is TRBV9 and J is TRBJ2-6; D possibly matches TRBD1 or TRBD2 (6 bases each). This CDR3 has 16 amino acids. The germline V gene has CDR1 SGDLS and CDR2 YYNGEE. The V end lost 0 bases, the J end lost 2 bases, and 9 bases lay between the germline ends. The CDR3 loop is CASSVVRGPGANVLTF. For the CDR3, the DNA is TGTGCCAGCAGCGTAGTCCGGGGGCCTGGGGCCAACGTCCTGACTTTC.

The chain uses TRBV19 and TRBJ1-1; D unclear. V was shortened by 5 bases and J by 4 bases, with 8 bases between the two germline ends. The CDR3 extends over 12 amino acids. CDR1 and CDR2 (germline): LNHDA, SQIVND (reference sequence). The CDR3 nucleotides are TGTGCCAGTAGTCGCTTGGGCACTGAAGCTTTCTTT. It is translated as CASSRLGTEAFF.

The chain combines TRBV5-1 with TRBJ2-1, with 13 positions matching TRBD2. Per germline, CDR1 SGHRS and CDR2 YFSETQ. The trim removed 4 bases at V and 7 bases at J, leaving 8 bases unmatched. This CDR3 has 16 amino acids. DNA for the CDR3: TGCGCCAGCAGCGCAAGACTAGCGGGAGGTGAAAATGAGCAGTTCTTC. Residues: CASSARLAGGENEQFF.

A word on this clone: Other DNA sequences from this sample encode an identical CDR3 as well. The CDR3 DNA is TGTGCCAGCAGCGTAGTGTTGACAGATACGCAGTATTTT. This codes for CASSVVLTDTQYF. V gene TRBV9 combines with J gene TRBJ2-3; D call uncertain. The V gene's germline CDR1 is SGDLS and CDR2 YYNGEE. The CDR3 runs to 13 residues. V was shortened by 0 bases and J by 3 bases, with 5 bases between the two germline ends.